The 30 T cell receptor beta chains below come from one sample, sequenced in a study of cytomegalovirus exposure and HLA in healthy donors. PCR involved 60 Vbeta and 13 Jbeta primers. The assay was immunoSEQ multiplex PCR, and TCRdb's table has in-frame clones only and misses some. The sample consists of fewer than 45,000 clones, 75% to 85% of them appearing once. Source material: PBMCs. These receptors were collected from a male donor in good health and CMV-seronegative.

Only a few counts were recorded for this clone. The chain employs TRBV7-2 and TRBJ2-7, with 9 positions matching TRBD2. In germline, CDR1 is SGHTA, CDR2 FQGNSA. The ends lost 4 bases at V and 0 bases at J; junction bases unmatched: 16. CDR3 size: 19 residues. CDR3 protein: CASSSPPGLAGVLSYEQYF. The CDR3 DNA follows: TGTGCCAGCAGCTCCCCCCCGGGACTAGCAGGAGTCCTCTCCTACGAGCAGTACTTC.

The CDR3 sequence is CASSLTGGLGYTF. In DNA form, the CDR3 reads TGTGCCAGCAGCTTAACAGGGGGATTGGGCTACACCTTC. This chain joins TRBV7-3 and TRBJ1-2; tentative D call: TRBD1 (6 bases). Germline V gene data show CDR1 as SGHTA and CDR2 as FQGTGA. The V end lost 0 bases, the J end lost 8 bases, and 10 bases lay between the germline ends. This CDR3 spans 13 amino acids.

The V gene is TRBV2, the J gene TRBJ1-5; 8 bases agree with TRBD1. The germline gives CDR1 SNHLY, CDR2 FYNNEI. V was pared by 6 bases and J by 5 bases, with 9 bases of the junction left unmatched. CDR3 length: 15 residues. CDR3 sequence: CASSDLDREDQPQHF. The CDR3 DNA follows: TGTGCCAGCAGCGATCTGGACAGGGAGGATCAGCCCCAGCATTTT. Based on the CDR3 plus reference TRBV2 and TRBJ1-5, the full variable domain is EPEVTQTPSHQVTQMGQEVILRCVPISNHLYFYWYRQILGQKVEFLVSFYNNEISEKSEIFDDQFSVERPDGSNFTLKIRSTKLEDSAMYFCASSDLDREDQPQHFGDGTRLSIL.

This chain joins TRBV28 and TRBJ2-7; 9 positions match TRBD2. The V segment lost 10 bases and the J segment 2 bases; nucleotides outside the gene matches: 27. CDR3 length: 20 residues. Germline V gene lookup returns CDR1 MDHEN and CDR2 SYDVKM. Written as DNA, the CDR3 is TGTGCCATCAGGGAATGGGGACCCAGTATACCAGCGGGAGGCACCTACGAGCAGTACTTC. Translating gives CAIREWGPSIPAGGTYEQYF.

The V and J genes are TRBV5-1 and TRBJ1-2; D not certain. Germline assignment: CDR1 SGHRS and CDR2 YFSETQ. The V end lost 4 bases, the J end lost 8 bases, and 12 bases lay between the germline ends. The CDR3 is 12 amino acids. CDR3 residues: CASSPNLEGYTF. The DNA for the CDR3 is TGCGCCAGCAGCCCGAACTTAGAGGGCTACACCTTC. The variable domain in full, with the rest retrieved from reference TRBV5-1 and TRBJ1-2, is KAGVTQTPRYLIKTRGQQVTLSCSPISGHRSVSWYQQTPGQGLQFLFEYFSETQRNKGNFPGRFSGRQFSNSRSEMNVSTLELGDSALYLCASSPNLEGYTFGSGTRLTVV.

As regards this clone: The sample has other DNA sequences that encode this CDR3 too. V gene TRBV6-1 combines with J gene TRBJ1-1; TRBD1 aligns across 7 bases. The CDR3 is 13 residues long. The V gene's germline CDR1 is MNHNS and CDR2 SASEGT. Trimming took 4 bases from V and 3 from J; bases not matched to a gene: 2. The CDR3 DNA follows: TGTGCCAGCAGTGTTCAGGGGGACACTGAAGCTTTCTTT. Protein: CASSVQGDTEAFF.

This chain uses TRBV30 with TRBJ1-4; 7 bases map to TRBD1. V was clipped by 5 bases and J by 6 bases; unmatched bases: 6. The CDR3 sequence is 13 residues long. Germline V gene lookup returns CDR1 GTSNPN and CDR2 SVGIG (reference sequence). For the CDR3, the DNA is TGTGCCTGGGGCCGACAGGGCTATGAAAAACTGTTTTTT. Its protein is CAWGRQGYEKLFF.

This chain links TRBV5-4 with TRBJ2-5; D is unresolved. The CDR3 length is 14 residues. From germline, CDR1 is SGHNT and CDR2 YYREEE (reference sequence). V was pared by 4 bases and J by 2 bases, with 12 bases between. The DNA of the CDR3 is TGTGCCAGCAGCCCCGGTGGTATTCAAGAGACCCAGTACTTC. Protein: CASSPGGIQETQYF.

The V call is TRBV10-3, the J call TRBJ2-7; 7 bases match TRBD1. Germline V lookup: CDR1 ENHRY, CDR2 SYGVKD. CDR3 size: 14 residues. The junction had 9 bases not matched to a gene; V was cut back by 10 bases and J by 0 bases. CDR3 nucleotide sequence: TGTGCCACCATACCGGGACAGAGCTCCTACGAGCAGTACTTC. As protein: CATIPGQSSYEQYF.

V is TRBV15 and J is TRBJ1-2; D might be TRBD1 (5 bases). Deletions cut 8 bases from V and 4 bases from J, with 11 bases between. Germline CDR1 is LNHNV and CDR2 is YYDKDF (reference sequence). The CDR3 consists of 12 residues. Here the CDR3 DNA reads TGTGCCACCTACGGTGGGGCCTATGGCTACACCTTC. It specifies CATYGGAYGYTF.

The chain is built from TRBV27 and TRBJ2-3; 7 bases align to TRBD1. V shed 3 bases, J shed 1 base, and the junction held 1 base outside the gene matches. CDR1 is MNHEY, CDR2 SMNVEV, per germline (reference sequence). This CDR3 has 14 residues. The CDR3 coding sequence is TGTGCCAGCAGTTTCCAGGGGGGCACAGATACGCAGTATTTT. It is translated as CASSFQGGTDTQYF.

The V call is TRBV5-1, the J call TRBJ2-1; the match to TRBD1 covers 8 bases. The CDR3 sequence is 15 residues long. Trimming took 3 bases from V and 0 from J; bases not matched to a gene: 2. Germline V lookup: CDR1 SGHRS, CDR2 YFSETQ. The CDR3 coding sequence is TGCGCCAGCAGCTCGACAGGGGACTCCTACAATGAGCAGTTCTTC. This encodes CASSSTGDSYNEQFF.

This sequence joins TRBV30 and TRBJ2-3, with 7 bases matching TRBD1. V gave up 5 bases and J gave up 8 bases; unmatched junction bases: 7. This CDR3 spans 12 amino acids. The germline gives CDR1 GTSNPN, CDR2 SVGIG (reference sequence). CDR3 in amino acids: CAWATGVGTQYF. In DNA form, the CDR3 reads TGTGCCTGGGCAACAGGGGTCGGTACGCAGTATTTT. The whole variable domain, filled in from reference TRBV30 and TRBJ2-3, reads SQTIHQWPATLVQPVGSPLSLECTVEGTSNPNLYWYRQAAGRGLQLLFYSVGIGQISSEVPQNLSASRPQDRQFILSSKKLLLSDSGFYLCAWATGVGTQYFGPGTRLTVL.

This sequence joins TRBV18 and TRBJ2-7, with 7 bases that match TRBD1. The CDR3 extends over 14 amino acids. Germline V CDR1 and CDR2: KGHSH, LQKENI. V was clipped by 7 bases and J by 5 bases; unmatched bases: 11. CDR3 DNA: TGTGCCAGCTTGACCGACAGGGAGAGCGACGAGCAGTACTTC. This codes for CASLTDRESDEQYF.

The chain is built from TRBV6-5 and TRBJ2-7; tentatively, D is TRBD2 (6 bases). Trimming took off 6 bases at V and 1 base at J, with 13 bases between the two ends. The CDR3 extends over 14 amino acids. Germline CDR1 MNHEY, CDR2 SVGAGI. The CDR3 region is CASRRDFPSYEQYF. The CDR3 bases are TGTGCCAGCAGACGGGACTTCCCATCCTACGAGCAGTACTTC.

This clone was seen only a few times. The genes are TRBV25-1 and TRBJ2-7; 9 bases are shared with TRBD1. This CDR3 is 16 amino acids long. Losses at the gene ends were 5 bases for V and 1 base for J; bases not matched to a gene: 9. Germline CDR1 MGHDK, CDR2 SYGVNS. CDR3 protein: CASSPPGDRGSYEQYF. The CDR3 nucleotides read TGTGCCAGCAGTCCCCCAGGTGACAGGGGGTCCTACGAGCAGTACTTC.

The V call is TRBV27, the J call TRBJ1-2; no reliable D call. Trimming pared 3 bases from V and 7 bases from J, leaving 12 bases between. The CDR3 is 13 amino acids. In germline, CDR1 is MNHEY, CDR2 SMNVEV (reference sequence). Written as DNA, the CDR3 is TGTGCCAGCAGTTTTGGAGGAACGGGTGGCTACACCTTC. This gives the protein CASSFGGTGGYTF.

The chain uses TRBV21-1 and TRBJ1-2; TRBD1, the D gene given by the table, was not confirmed from the DNA. TRBV21-1 is given as a pseudogene. CDR3 length: 14 residues. CDR3 sequence reads: CASPPGDSFYGYTF. As DNA, the CDR3 is TGTGCCAGCCCCCCCGGGGACAGCTTTTATGGCTACACCTTC.

The chain employs TRBV5-4 and TRBJ2-6; no firm D call. CDR1 and CDR2 (germline): SGHNT, YYREEE (reference sequence). Trimming cost V 1 base and J 0 bases, with 5 bases left between them. The CDR3 sequence is 15 residues long. CDR3 region: CASSLLHSGANVLTF. For the CDR3, the DNA is TGTGCCAGCAGCTTGTTACACTCTGGGGCCAACGTCCTGACTTTC.

The chain carries TRBV2 and TRBJ2-7, with D maybe TRBD1 (5 bases). V shed 6 bases and J shed 1 base, with 10 bases lying between them. CDR3 size: 13 residues. From germline, CDR1 is SNHLY and CDR2 FYNNEI. The CDR3 DNA reads TGTGCCAGCAGATCGACAGTTTCCTACGAGCAGTACTTC. Its translation is CASRSTVSYEQYF.

The chain couples TRBV28 to TRBJ2-7, with 8 bases aligning to TRBD2. The CDR3 is made up of 14 amino acids. The germline gives CDR1 MDHEN, CDR2 SYDVKM. V trimming: 4 bases; J trimming: 5 bases; junction bases outside the gene matches: 7. The CDR3 DNA sequence: TGTGCCAGCAGTTCCAGCGGGAGTAAGCACGAGCAGTACTTC. Amino acids: CASSSSGSKHEQYF.

The chain uses TRBV6-5 and TRBJ1-2; D ambiguous. The CDR3 loop spans 14 amino acids. Trimming pared 4 bases from V and 6 bases from J, leaving 15 bases between. Germline-derived CDR1 and CDR2 are MNHEY and SVGAGI. The CDR3 DNA follows: TGTGCCAGCAGTTTCGACTTACCGCCTAATGGCTACACCTTC. Its protein is CASSFDLPPNGYTF.

By proportion, this clone is medium-sized. The rearrangement uses TRBV6-5 and TRBJ1-6; D not resolved. The V and J ends lost 4 bases and 0 bases respectively, with 10 bases between them. The CDR3 is 16 residues long. The germline V gene encodes CDR1 MNHEY and CDR2 SVGAGI. The CDR3 protein is CASSSLGSSYNSPLHF. The CDR3 DNA is TGTGCCAGCAGTTCCCTAGGGAGCTCCTATAATTCACCCCTCCACTTT.

About this clone: Its ends do not fully match the called genes, so a read error is possible. J is TRBJ2-1 and V is TRBV4-3; 12 nucleotides align to TRBD2. The CDR3 has 16 residues. Germline V gene lookup returns CDR1 LGHNA and CDR2 YSLEER. The DNA for the CDR3 is TGCGCCAGCAGACAAGGACTAGCGGGACTTTACAATGAGCAGTTCTTC. This sequence encodes CASRQGLAGLYNEQFF.

A few counts support this clone. V is TRBV5-1 and J is TRBJ2-7, with TRBD1 matching over 7 bases. Germline V gene data show CDR1 as SGHRS and CDR2 as YFSETQ. The CDR3 has 16 residues. V was pared by 4 bases and J by 1 base, with 11 bases of the junction left unmatched. The CDR3: CASSRDSIERSYEQYF. CDR3 DNA sequence: TGCGCCAGCAGCCGGGACAGCATTGAGCGGTCCTACGAGCAGTACTTC.

The sample holds a few counts of this clone. The chain uses TRBV4-2 and TRBJ1-3; possible D gene TRBD1, 5 bases. The V end was cut by 0 bases, the J end by 4 bases, with 13 bases between. The germline gives CDR1 LGHNA, CDR2 YNFKEQ. This CDR3 has 16 residues. CDR3 protein: CASSQDGGSGGNTIYF. DNA for the CDR3: TGTGCCAGCAGCCAAGACGGGGGTTCAGGAGGAAACACCATATATTTT.

The V call is TRBV5-1, the J call TRBJ1-2; TRBD1 aligns across 11 bases. V dropped 2 bases and J dropped 3; count of bases not matched to a gene: 12. The CDR3 sequence is 18 residues long. The V gene's germline CDR1 is SGHRS and CDR2 YFSETQ. The CDR3 DNA is TGCGCCAGCAGCTTAACCGGGGACAGGGGGGGTGTTGACTATGGCTACACCTTC. Translated: CASSLTGDRGGVDYGYTF.

The chain uses TRBV5-6 and TRBJ1-4; 9 nucleotides line up with TRBD1. V dropped 4 bases and J dropped 8; count of bases not matched to a gene: 12. The germline gives CDR1 SGHDT, CDR2 YYEEEE. The CDR3 is 16 amino acids. CDR3 in DNA: TGTGCCAGCAGCGCCGGGACAGGGACCCCAGTGGAAAAACTGTTTTTT. Residues: CASSAGTGTPVEKLFF.

V is TRBV11-1 and J is TRBJ1-1; D gene unclear. This CDR3 has 13 residues. Trimming removed 1 base at V and 1 base at J, with 4 bases between. The germline V gene encodes CDR1 SGHAT and CDR2 FQDESV (reference sequence). CDR3 residues: CASSLGQNTEAFF. CDR3 bases: TGTGCCAGCAGCTTAGGACAGAACACTGAAGCTTTCTTT.

The gene calls are TRBV25-1 and TRBJ1-1; no clear D. The CDR3 is 12 amino acids. Germline CDR1 MGHDK, CDR2 SYGVNS. The V end lost 2 bases, the J end lost 7 bases, and 8 bases lay between the germline ends. The CDR3 DNA is TGTGCCAGCAGTGAAGACGGGGATGAAGCTTTCTTT. Protein: CASSEDGDEAFF.